This passage covers 12 T cell receptor beta chains from one sample sequenced in a study of spatial heterogeneity in lung cancer. TCRdb re-analysed the 5' RACE reads in MiXCR, keeping a single row per CDR3 protein. The sample includes some 7,800 distinct CDR3 sequences, about 8.3% of them seen just once. Documented time point: sample taken at primary tumor resection. Sequenced here: PBMCs, sampled at surgery. Receptor source: a male donor with early-stage non-small cell lung cancer.

This clonotype has at least ten counts. J is TRBJ2-1 and V is TRBV5-1; weak D call: TRBD2 (6 bases). V dropped 0 bases and J dropped 2 bases, with 9 bases sitting between them. CDR1 and CDR2 from the germline V gene are SGHRS and YFSETQ. CDR3 length: 15 amino acids. The CDR3: CASSLGGVTYNEQFF. In nucleotides, the CDR3 is TGCGCCAGCAGCTTGGGCGGGGTTACCTACAATGAGCAGTTCTTC.

The sample holds a few counts of this clonotype. The V and J genes are TRBV13 and TRBJ1-5; a weak D match, TRBD1 (5 bases). CDR3 length: 14 residues. Germline V lookup: CDR1 PRHDT, CDR2 FYEKMQ (reference sequence). V lost 3 bases to trimming and J lost 3 bases, with 9 bases between them. CDR3 bases: TGTGCCAGCAGCTTGGCAGGGATCAATCAGCCCCAGCATTTT. Encoded protein: CASSLAGINQPQHF.

This clonotype was picked up many times. The CDR3 protein is CASSGYPPGTDTQYF. CDR3 DNA sequence: TGCGCCAGCAGTGGCTACCCCCCAGGCACAGATACGCAGTATTTT. The chain joins TRBV10-1 to TRBJ2-3; D remains ambiguous. This CDR3 comprises 15 residues. Germline assignment: CDR1 WNHNN and CDR2 SYGVQD (reference sequence). Trimming removed 4 bases at V and 1 base at J, with 12 bases between.

By share, this clonotype ranks as medium-sized. The chain combines TRBV29-1 with TRBJ1-1, with D unclear. Germline V lookup: CDR1 SQVTM, CDR2 ANQGSEA. The CDR3 is made up of 11 amino acids. Trimming left V 4 bases short and J 0 bases short, with 3 bases between. The CDR3 nucleotides are TGCAGCGTTGTCCTGAACACTGAAGCTTTCTTT. The encoded protein is CSVVLNTEAFF. The full variable domain, in which reference TRBV29-1 and TRBJ1-1 provide the parts outside the CDR3, is SAVISQKPSRDICQRGTSLTIQCQVDSQVTMMFWYRQQPGQSLTLIATANQGSEATYESGFVIDKFPISRPNLTFSTLTVSNMSPEDSSIYLCSVVLNTEAFFGQGTRLTVV.

This clonotype has at least ten counts. At one of its ends the junction is not consistent with the germline gene, which may arise from a read error. The chain couples TRBV7-7 to TRBJ1-5, with D tentatively TRBD1 (6 bases). The germline V gene encodes CDR1 SSHAT and CDR2 FNYEAQ (reference sequence). CDR3 size: 13 residues. The CDR3 DNA reads as TGTGCTAGCAGCAAAGACAGGAATCAGCCCCAGCATTTT. Residues: CASSKDRNQPQHF.

This clonotype was found many times. The CDR3 DNA sequence: TGTGCCAGCAGTGAAAGATCGGGTTCTGGGGCCAACGTCCTGACTTTC. This sequence encodes CASSERSGSGANVLTF. This rearrangement joins TRBV6-1 to TRBJ2-6; no definite D call. The CDR3 has 16 residues. Per the germline V gene, CDR1 is MNHNS and CDR2 is SASEGT. V lost 2 bases to trimming and J lost 1 base, with 9 bases between them.

This clonotype was seen at least ten times. V and J are TRBV6-2 or TRBV6-3 and TRBJ2-7; D not certain. Germline V lookup: CDR1 MNHEY, CDR2 SVGEGT. This CDR3 is built from 11 residues. V shed 8 bases and J shed 6 bases, with 11 bases lying between them. CDR3 sequence reads: CASGASLEQYF. Written as DNA, the CDR3 is TGTGCCAGCGGCGCGTCCCTCGAGCAGTACTTC.

Judged by abundance, this clonotype is medium-sized. The chain has TRBV19 and TRBJ1-5; D is uncertain. Germline V gene lookup returns CDR1 LNHDA and CDR2 SQIVND (reference sequence). The CDR3 is 15 residues long. V lost 0 bases and J 5 bases, leaving 11 bases between the germline ends. CDR3 residues: CASSIDFRTYQPQHF. The CDR3 DNA is TGTGCCAGTAGTATAGATTTTCGGACTTATCAGCCCCAGCATTTT.

This clonotype has a count of ten or more. V gene TRBV7-3 combines with J gene TRBJ2-1; TRBD1 matches at 7 bases. CDR1 and CDR2 (germline): SGHTA, FQGTGA. The V gene end was trimmed by 5 bases and the J gene end by 4 bases; junction bases not matched to a gene: 8. CDR3 length: 15 amino acids. The CDR3 nucleotides are TGTGCCAGCAGCCGGGACAGCTCCTTATACAATGAGCAGTTCTTC. It yields the protein CASSRDSSLYNEQFF.

This clonotype was observed many times. The chain couples TRBV9 to TRBJ2-3; D ambiguous. V was cut by 0 bases and J by 1 base, with 3 bases left in between. Germline V gene data show CDR1 as SGDLS and CDR2 as YYNGEE. The CDR3 covers 13 residues. CDR3 loop: CASSVVGTDTQYF. The CDR3, as DNA: TGTGCCAGCAGCGTAGTGGGCACAGATACGCAGTATTTT.

This clonotype was recorded at least ten times. The V call is TRBV7-3, the J call TRBJ1-2, with a possible D match to TRBD1 (6 bases). CDR1 and CDR2 from the germline V gene are SGHTA and FQGTGA. The CDR3 is 16 amino acids. V was trimmed by 2 bases and J by 4 bases, leaving 17 bases between them. The CDR3 nucleotides read TGTGCCAGCAGCTTATCCCCGGACAGAGGTCTCTATGGCTACACCTTC. Protein product: CASSLSPDRGLYGYTF.

This clonotype was seen at least ten times. This chain links TRBV29-1 with TRBJ2-5; D is ambiguous. Trimming pared 0 bases from V and 5 bases from J, leaving 10 bases between. This CDR3 is built from 13 residues. Per germline, CDR1 SQVTM and CDR2 ANQGSEA. The CDR3: CSVEDQDGETQYF. DNA for the CDR3: TGCAGCGTTGAAGATCAGGACGGGGAGACCCAGTACTTC.